This TCR beta chain was sequenced during a study of response to subunit inactivated influenza vaccine. Study conclusions and caveats: Each seasonal influenza vaccination, the authors suggested, recruits few new T cells.

TCRdb processed the RT-PCR reads anew with MiXCR; each CDR3 protein has one entry. Of hundreds of thousands of distinct CDR3 sequences in the sample, under 9% were seen once. This CDR3 is 11 amino acids long. V lost 5 bases and J 8 bases, leaving 7 bases between the germline ends. This clonotype was found many times. Its specificity is unknown. This specimen consisted of PBMCs from blood, obtained roughly 24 months after vaccination. The chain is built from TRBV12-3 or TRBV12-4 and TRBJ2-1, with D hard to call. The clonotype comes from a man aged 50-75 years who received an inactivated influenza vaccine. The CDR3 protein is CASSLWDEQFF. The CDR3 DNA is TGTGCCAGCAGTCTATGGGATGAGCAGTTCTTC.